This T cell receptor (beta chain) was identified during a study of shared clonotypes between healthy human individuals. V trimming: 4 bases; J trimming: 5 bases; junction bases outside the gene matches: 10. This CDR3 has 15 residues. Germline CDR1 is SGHRS and CDR2 is YFSETQ. The method was immunoSEQ multiplex PCR; TCRdb's version includes in-frame clones alone and lacks a portion of them. The table includes under 2.5 million clones, approximately 90% detected once. The gene calls are TRBV5-1 and TRBJ2-5, with 8 bases aligning to TRBD2. The material sequenced was naive CD4+ T cells from PBMCs. Subset described: CD45RA+ positively selected. The TCR comes from a man younger than 35 in good health. Some clones in this sample may be carry-over from other donors' samples. The CDR3 here is CASSETGTRGETQYF. The CDR3, as DNA: TGCGCCAGCAGCGAAACCGGGACTAGGGGGGAGACCCAGTACTTC.